This TCR beta chain emerged from a study of shared clonotypes between healthy human individuals. Regarding the study as a whole: Among donors, sharing of clonotypes was expected to be affected by sequencing depth. Depth was large, yet rarefaction showed that sorted-subset sequencing was incomplete. Researchers found naive subsets generally carried larger estimated richness than memory subsets.

Here immunoSEQ multiplex PCR was the method, and the copy in TCRdb shows in-frame clones only, minus some. The data hold some 2,000,000 clones, with under 97% observed a single time. Per germline, CDR1 MDHEN and CDR2 SYDVKM. V lost 2 bases and J lost 1; bases outside the gene matches: 3. This CDR3 region has 15 residues. This clone appeared once. Antigen specificity is unknown. The chain couples TRBV28 to TRBJ2-3; 7 bases are a match to TRBD2. Sequences were obtained from naive CD4+ T cells sorted from blood. Subset given: CD45RA+ positively selected. This clonotype was obtained from a man younger than 35 in good health. The CDR3, as DNA: TGTGCCAGCAGTTTAGGACTAGGGGGCACAGATACGCAGTATTTT. Its translation: CASSLGLGGTDTQYF.